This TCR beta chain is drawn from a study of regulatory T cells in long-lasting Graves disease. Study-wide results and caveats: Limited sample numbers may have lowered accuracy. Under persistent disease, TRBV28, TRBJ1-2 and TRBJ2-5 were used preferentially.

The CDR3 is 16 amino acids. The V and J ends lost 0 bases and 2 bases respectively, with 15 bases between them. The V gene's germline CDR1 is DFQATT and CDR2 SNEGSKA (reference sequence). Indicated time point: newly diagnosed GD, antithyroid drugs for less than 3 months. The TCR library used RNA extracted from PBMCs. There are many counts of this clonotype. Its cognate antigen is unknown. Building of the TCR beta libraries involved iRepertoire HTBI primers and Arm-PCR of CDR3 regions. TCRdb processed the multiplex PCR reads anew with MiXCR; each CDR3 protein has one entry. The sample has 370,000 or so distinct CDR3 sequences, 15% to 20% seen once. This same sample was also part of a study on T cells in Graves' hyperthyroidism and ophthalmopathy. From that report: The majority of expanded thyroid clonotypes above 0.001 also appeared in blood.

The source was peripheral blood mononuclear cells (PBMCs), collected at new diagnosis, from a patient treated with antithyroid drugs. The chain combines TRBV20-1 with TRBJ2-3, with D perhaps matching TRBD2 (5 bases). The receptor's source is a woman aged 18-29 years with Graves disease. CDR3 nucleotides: TGCAGTGCTAGAGATCAGAAGGACTGGCTCACAGATACGCAGTATTTT. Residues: CSARDQKDWLTDTQYF.